This T cell receptor (beta chain) was obtained from a study of T cell repertoires in cytomegalovirus infection. The overall study: CMV infection plus the matching HLA type was flagged by public TCR beta signatures.

MiXCR, applied by TCRdb to the reads, yields one record per CDR3 protein. The sample consists of approximately 500,000 distinct CDR3 sequences, 16% of them appearing once. The CDR3 totals 16 residues. Germline V gene data show CDR1 as SGHTA and CDR2 as FQGNSA. Trimming took 3 bases from V and 8 from J; bases not matched to a gene: 11. Broader study findings: Ex vivo, HLA-C-restricted CMV-specific TCR beta clonotypes prevailed over the rest of the response.

This clonotype was counted ten times or more. The antigen remains undetermined. The receptor comes from a human donor in good health (CMV status not recorded). Some clones in this sample may be carry-over from other donors' samples. Sequenced: CD8+ T cells from PBMCs. The genes are TRBV7-2 and TRBJ2-5, with 11 positions matching TRBD2. The CDR3 DNA follows: TGTGCCAGCAGCTTGGGACTAGCGGAGCCCCCTGGCACCCAGTACTTC. Encoded protein: CASSLGLAEPPGTQYF.